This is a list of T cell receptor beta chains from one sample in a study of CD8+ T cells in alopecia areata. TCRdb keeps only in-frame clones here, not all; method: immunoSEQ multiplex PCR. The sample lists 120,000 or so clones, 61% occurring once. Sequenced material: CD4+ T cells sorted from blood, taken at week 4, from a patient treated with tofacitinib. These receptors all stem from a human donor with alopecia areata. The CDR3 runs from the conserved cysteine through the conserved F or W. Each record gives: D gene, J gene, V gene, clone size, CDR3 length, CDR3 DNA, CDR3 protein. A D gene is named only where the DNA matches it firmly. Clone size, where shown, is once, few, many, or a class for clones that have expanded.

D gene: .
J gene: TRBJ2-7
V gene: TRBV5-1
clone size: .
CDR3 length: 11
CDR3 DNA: TGCGCCAGCAGCTTGTACGACGAGCAGTACTTC
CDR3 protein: CASSLYDEQYF

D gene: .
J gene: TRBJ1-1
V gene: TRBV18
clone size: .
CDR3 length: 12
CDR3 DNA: TGTGCCAGCTCAAGGCCTAACACTGAAGCTTTCTTT
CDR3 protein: CASSRPNTEAFF

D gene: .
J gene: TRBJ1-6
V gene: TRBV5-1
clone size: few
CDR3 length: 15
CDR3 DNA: TGCGCCAGCAGCTTGACCGACAGGAGGAATTCACCCCTCCACTTT
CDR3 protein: CASSLTDRRNSPLHF

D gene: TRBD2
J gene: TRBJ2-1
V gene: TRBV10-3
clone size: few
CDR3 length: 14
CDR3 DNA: TGTGCCATTGGACTAGCGGGGTCCTTAGGTGAGCAGTTCTTC
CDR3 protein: CAIGLAGSLGEQFF

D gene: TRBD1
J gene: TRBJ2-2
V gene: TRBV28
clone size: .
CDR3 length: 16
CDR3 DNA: TGTGCCAGCAGTGAACAGGGGGCGCGTAACACCGGGGAGCTGTTTTTT
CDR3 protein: CASSEQGARNTGELFF

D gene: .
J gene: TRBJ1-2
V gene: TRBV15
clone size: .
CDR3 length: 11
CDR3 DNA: TGTGCCACCAGCAAGGGGCATGGCTACACCTTC
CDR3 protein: CATSKGHGYTF

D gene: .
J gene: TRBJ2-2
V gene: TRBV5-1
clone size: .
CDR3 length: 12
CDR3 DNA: TGCGCCAGCAGCTTCGGCGGCGGGGAGCTGTTTTTT
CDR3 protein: CASSFGGGELFF

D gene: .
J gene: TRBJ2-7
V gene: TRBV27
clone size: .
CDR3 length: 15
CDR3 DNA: TGTGCCAGCAGCAGGGGGCGGGGGAGCTCCTACGAGCAGTACTTC
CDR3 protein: CASSRGRGSSYEQYF

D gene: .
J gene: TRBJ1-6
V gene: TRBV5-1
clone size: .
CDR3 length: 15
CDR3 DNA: TGCGCCAGCAGCCGCAGCCGGGACGGAAATTCACCCCTCCACTTT
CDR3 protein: CASSRSRDGNSPLHF

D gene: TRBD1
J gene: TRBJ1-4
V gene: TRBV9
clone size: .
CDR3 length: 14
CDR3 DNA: TGTGCCAGCAGCGTTGGACAGGGCGGCGAAAAACTGTTTTTT
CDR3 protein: CASSVGQGGEKLFF

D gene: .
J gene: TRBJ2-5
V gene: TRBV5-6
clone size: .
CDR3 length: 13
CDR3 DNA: TGTGCCAGCAGCTTTCGGGTCGGAGAGACCCAGTACTTC
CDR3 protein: CASSFRVGETQYF

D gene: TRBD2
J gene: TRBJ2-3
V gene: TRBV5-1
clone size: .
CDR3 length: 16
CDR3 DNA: TGCGCCAGCAGCCAGGGACTAGCGGGAGATGCAGATACGCAGTATTTT
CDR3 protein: CASSQGLAGDADTQYF

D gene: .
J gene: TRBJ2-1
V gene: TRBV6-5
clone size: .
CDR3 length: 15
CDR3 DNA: TGTGCCAGCAGTTACTCGAAGCCGCTATGGAATGAGCAGTTCTTC
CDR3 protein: CASSYSKPLWNEQFF

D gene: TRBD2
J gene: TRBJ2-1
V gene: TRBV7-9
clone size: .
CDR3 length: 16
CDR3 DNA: TGTGCCAGCAGCCCAGAACCGGGACTAGCCTACAATGAGCAGTTCTTC
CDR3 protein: CASSPEPGLAYNEQFF

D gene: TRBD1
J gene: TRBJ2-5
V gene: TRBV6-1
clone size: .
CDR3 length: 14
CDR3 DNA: TGTGCCAGCACAAGGACAGGGGGCTCAGAGACCCAGTACTTC
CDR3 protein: CASTRTGGSETQYF

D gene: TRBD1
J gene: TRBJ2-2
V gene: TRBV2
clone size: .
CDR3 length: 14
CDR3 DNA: TGTGCCAGTGCGGGACAGGGGGTTGCCGGGGAGCTGTTTTTT
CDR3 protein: CASAGQGVAGELFF

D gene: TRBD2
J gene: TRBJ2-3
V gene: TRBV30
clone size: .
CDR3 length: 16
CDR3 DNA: TGTGCCTGGAGTATACCCGGGACTAGCGGGACCGATACGCAGTATTTT
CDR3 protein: CAWSIPGTSGTDTQYF

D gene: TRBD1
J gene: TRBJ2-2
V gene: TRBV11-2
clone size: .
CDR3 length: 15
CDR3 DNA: TGTGCCAGCAGCTTTCGGACAGGGAACACCGGGGAGCTGTTTTTT
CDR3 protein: CASSFRTGNTGELFF

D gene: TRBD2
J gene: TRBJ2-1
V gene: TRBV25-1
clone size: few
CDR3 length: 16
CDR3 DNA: TGTGCCAGCAGTGGACCCCTAGCGGGAGGGTACAATGAGCAGTTCTTC
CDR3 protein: CASSGPLAGGYNEQFF

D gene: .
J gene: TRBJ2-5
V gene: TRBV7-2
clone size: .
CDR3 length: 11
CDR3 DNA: TGTGCCAGCAGCTCCGTAGAGACCCAGTACTTC
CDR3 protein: CASSSVETQYF

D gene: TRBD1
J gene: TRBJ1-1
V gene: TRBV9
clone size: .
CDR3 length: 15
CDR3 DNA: TGTGCCAGCACCCGACAGGGTATGCGGAACACTGAAGCTTTCTTT
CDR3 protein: CASTRQGMRNTEAFF

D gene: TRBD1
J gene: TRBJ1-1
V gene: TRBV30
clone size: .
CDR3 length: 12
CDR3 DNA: TGTGCCTGGAGCGACGGACAGGGGGAAGCTTTCTTT
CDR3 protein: CAWSDGQGEAFF

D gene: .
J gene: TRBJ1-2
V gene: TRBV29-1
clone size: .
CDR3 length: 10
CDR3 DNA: TGCAGCGTTGATTCTAATGGCTACACCTTC
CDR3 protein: CSVDSNGYTF

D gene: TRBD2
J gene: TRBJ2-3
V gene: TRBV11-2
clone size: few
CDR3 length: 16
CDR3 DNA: TGTGCCAGCAGCTTAGCTCCAGGACTAGGGTCAGATACGCAGTATTTT
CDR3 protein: CASSLAPGLGSDTQYF

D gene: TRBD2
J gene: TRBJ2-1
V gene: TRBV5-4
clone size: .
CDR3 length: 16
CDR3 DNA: TGTGCCAGCAGCTTGGTTGCGGGGGGCGGGTACAATGAGCAGTTCTTC
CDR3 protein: CASSLVAGGGYNEQFF

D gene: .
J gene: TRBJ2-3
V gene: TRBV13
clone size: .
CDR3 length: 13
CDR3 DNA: TGTGCCAGCAGCACCTCGAACACAGATACGCAGTATTTT
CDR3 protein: CASSTSNTDTQYF

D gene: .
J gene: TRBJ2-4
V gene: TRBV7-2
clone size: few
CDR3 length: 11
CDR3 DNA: TGTGCCAGCAGCGCAAGGGACATTCAGTACTTC
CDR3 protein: CASSARDIQYF

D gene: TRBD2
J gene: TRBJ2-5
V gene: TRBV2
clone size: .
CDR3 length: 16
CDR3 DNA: TGTGCCAGCAGTGGTTCTGGTCTAGCGGGAGAAGAGACCCAGTACTTC
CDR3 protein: CASSGSGLAGEETQYF

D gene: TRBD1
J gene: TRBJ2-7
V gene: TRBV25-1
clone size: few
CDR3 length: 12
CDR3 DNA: TGTGCCAGCAGTGAATTAGGGGACAGGCAGTACTTC
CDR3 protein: CASSELGDRQYF

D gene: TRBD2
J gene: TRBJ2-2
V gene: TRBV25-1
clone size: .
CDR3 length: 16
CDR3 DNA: TGTGCCAGCAGTGACCCCGGGGGGGTATATACCGGGGAGCTGTTTTTT
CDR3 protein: CASSDPGGVYTGELFF

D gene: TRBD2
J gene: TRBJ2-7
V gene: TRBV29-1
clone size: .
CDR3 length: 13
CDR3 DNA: TGCAGCGTTTACACTAGCGCCTCCTACGAGCAGTACTTC
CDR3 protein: CSVYTSASYEQYF

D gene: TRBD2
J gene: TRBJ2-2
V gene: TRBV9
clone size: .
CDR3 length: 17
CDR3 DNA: TGTGCCAGCAGCGCCCAGACTAGCGGGAGCTTCACCGGGGAGCTGTTTTTT
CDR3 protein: CASSAQTSGSFTGELFF